This T cell receptor (beta chain) was identified during a study of blood T cell repertoires in COVID-19 (TCRdb year 2020). Context from the whole study: Samples from collaborators originated in the United States, Italy and Spain and spanned both the acute and convalescent phases of COVID-19. The material from the prospective study consisted of cDNA or gDNA derived from T cells, B-cell-depleted T cells, or PBMCs. The dataset comprised deeply sampled blood TCRbeta repertoires from subjects exposed to, actively infected with, or recovered from COVID-19. The repertoires were made available in a free public database intended to serve as a resource for research on the immune response to SARS-CoV-2. The samples were drawn from the first 160 participants of the ongoing ImmuneRACE study and from 950 to 1,500 subjects provided by 6 global collaborators. Sample metadata almost always included a de-identified subject ID, COVID-19 status, age in years and sex. Where available, HLA class I and class II types were taken from metadata supplied by the sample provider and were not determined by assay-based typing.

One collaborating source in Seattle enrolled patients during active infection and followed them longitudinally through the course of disease. Each collaborating institution followed its own protocols to collect whole blood in K2EDTA tubes. For TCRbeta analysis, collaborators shipped samples in one of three forms: frozen whole blood, isolated PBMCs, or DNA extracted from either of those sample types. With regard to this clone: The specificity of this receptor is unknown. The sample holds no much larger clone one base away, and base qualities are not on file.

TCRbeta CDR3 regions were amplified from genomic DNA by means of the immunoSEQ Assay, a bias-controlled multiplex PCR. For the original study's pipeline: The number of nucleated cells in each sample was estimated from the amplification of reference gene primers within the assay. To quantify the absolute abundance of each unique TCRbeta CDR3 rearrangement, sequence reads were collapsed and filtered. For each sample, productive Simpson clonality was calculated as the square root of Simpson's diversity index over productive rearrangements. This is the immuneACCESS table as TCRdb keeps it, with only in-frame sequences that have V and J called. A part of the clones is gone; compared with another copy, unresolved V genes explain less than half, and the rest is unexplained. D and trimming were read from the DNA, whereas the V and J calls and clone size are those reported in that table. A total of fewer than 50,000 clones appear in this sample, roughly 87% of them only once. 4.7% of the sample is held by the ten biggest clonotypes.

Overall results and qualifications from the work: The quantity of clinical and demographic metadata differed by source and by participant and was supplied without curation.

CDR1 and CDR2 are read off the germline V gene (reference sequence) as GTSNPN and SVGIG. V and J lose 5 bases and 4 bases, and a span of 14 bases separates them. The CDR3 numbers 13 residues from cysteine through phenylalanine. Only the CDR3 portion is preserved as DNA: 39 bases, with reading frame beginning at the first base. The TCR comes from a man between 60 and 70 years old with COVID-19, enrolled during active disease. The sample consisted of peripheral blood. The rearranged segments are TRBV30 and TRBJ1-2, with no confidently assigned D gene. Here the CDR3 is given as CAWSTPGGYGYTF. The DNA sequence follows: TGTGCCTGGTCCACCCCCGGCGGCTATGGCTACACCTTC. Joined to the reference TRBV30 and TRBJ1-2 proteins, this CDR3 gives the full variable domain: SQTIHQWPATLVQPVGSPLSLECTVEGTSNPNLYWYRQAAGRGLQLLFYSVGIGQISSEVPQNLSASRPQDRQFILSSKKLLLSDSGFYLCAWSTPGGYGYTFGSGTRLTVV.